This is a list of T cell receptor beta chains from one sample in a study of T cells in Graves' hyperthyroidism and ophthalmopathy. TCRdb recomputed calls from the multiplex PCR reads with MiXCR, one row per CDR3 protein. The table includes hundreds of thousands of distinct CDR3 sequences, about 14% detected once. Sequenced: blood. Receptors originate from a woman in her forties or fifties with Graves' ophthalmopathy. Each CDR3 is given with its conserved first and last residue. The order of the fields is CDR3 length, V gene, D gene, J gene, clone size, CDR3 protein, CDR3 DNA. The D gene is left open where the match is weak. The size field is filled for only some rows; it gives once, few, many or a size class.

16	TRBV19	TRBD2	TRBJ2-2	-	CASSFRLAGVGGELFF	TGTGCCAGCTCGTTCCGACTAGCGGGAGTGGGCGGGGAGCTGTTTTTT
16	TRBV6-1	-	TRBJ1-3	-	CASSKGQPRSGNTIYF	TGTGCCAGCAGTAAAGGACAGCCTCGCTCTGGAAACACCATATATTTT
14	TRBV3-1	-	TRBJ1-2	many	CASSQDRRGLGYTF	TGTGCCAGCAGCCAAGATCGGCGGGGGCTTGGCTACACCTTC
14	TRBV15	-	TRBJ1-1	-	CATSRDRAYTEAFF	TGTGCCACCAGCAGAGACAGGGCCTACACTGAAGCTTTCTTT
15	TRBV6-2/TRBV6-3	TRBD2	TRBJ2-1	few	CASSYGGSGRYEQFF	TGTGCCAGCAGTTACGGCGGTAGCGGGAGATATGAGCAGTTCTTC
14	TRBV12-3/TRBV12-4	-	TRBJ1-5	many	CASSSRQSNQPQHF	TGTGCCAGCAGTTCCCGACAGTCTAATCAGCCCCAGCATTTT
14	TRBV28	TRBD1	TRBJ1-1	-	CAGSFTRDSTEAFF	TGTGCCGGCAGTTTTACCCGGGACAGCACTGAAGCTTTCTTT
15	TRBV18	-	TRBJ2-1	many	CASSQERLDSNEQFF	TGTGCCAGCTCACAAGAACGACTAGACTCCAATGAGCAGTTCTTC
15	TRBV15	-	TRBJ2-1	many	CATSHPPGSRDEQFF	TGTGCCACCAGCCACCCCCCCGGGAGCCGCGATGAGCAGTTCTTC
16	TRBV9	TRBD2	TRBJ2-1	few	CASSPLSRLASNEQFF	TGTGCCAGCAGCCCCCTATCACGACTAGCAAGTAATGAGCAGTTCTTC
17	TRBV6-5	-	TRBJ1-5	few	CASQEGPMRPSNQPQHF	TGTGCCAGCCAGGAGGGGCCGATGAGGCCTAGCAATCAGCCCCAGCATTTT
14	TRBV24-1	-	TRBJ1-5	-	CATSDPSAYRPQHF	TGTGCCACCAGTGATCCCAGTGCTTATCGGCCCCAGCATTTT
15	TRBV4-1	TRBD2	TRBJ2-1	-	CASSPRLANYNEQFF	TGCGCCAGCAGCCCCCGACTAGCGAACTACAATGAGCAGTTCTTC
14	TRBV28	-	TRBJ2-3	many	CASRYSRSTDTQYF	TGTGCCAGCAGATATAGCAGAAGCACAGATACGCAGTATTTT
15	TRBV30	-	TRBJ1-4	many	CAWSTPGSIREKLFF	TGTGCCTGGAGTACTCCAGGGTCCATTAGAGAAAAACTGTTTTTT
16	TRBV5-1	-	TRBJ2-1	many	CASRKDRDGVWDEQFF	TGCGCCAGCAGGAAGGACCGGGACGGGGTTTGGGATGAGCAGTTCTTC
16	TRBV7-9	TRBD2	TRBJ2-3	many	CASSPWTSGTADTQYF	TGTGCCAGCAGCCCTTGGACTAGCGGGACCGCAGATACGCAGTATTTT
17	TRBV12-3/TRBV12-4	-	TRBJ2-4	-	CASSFGGGRVTKNIQYF	TGTGCCAGCAGTTTTGGTGGTGGCAGGGTGACCAAAAACATTCAGTACTTC
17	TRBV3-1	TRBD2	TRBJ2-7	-	CASSQGLAGEASCEQYF	TGTGCCAGCAGCCAAGGTCTAGCGGGAGAGGCTTCCTGCGAGCAGTACTTC
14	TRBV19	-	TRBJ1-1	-	CASSARQVNTEAFF	TGTGCCAGTAGTGCTAGACAGGTAAACACTGAAGCTTTCTTT
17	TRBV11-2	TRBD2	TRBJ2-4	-	CASNDLAGGIRENIQYF	TGTGCCAGCAACGATCTAGCGGGAGGGATTAGAGAAAACATTCAGTACTTC
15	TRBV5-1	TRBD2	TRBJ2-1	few	CASTQRGGPYNEQFF	TGCGCCAGCACCCAGCGGGGGGGGCCCTACAATGAGCAGTTCTTC
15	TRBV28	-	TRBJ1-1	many	CASSFAQTLNTEAFF	TGTGCCAGCAGTTTCGCCCAAACCCTCAACACTGAAGCTTTCTTT
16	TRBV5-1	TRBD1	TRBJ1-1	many	CASSLGGTGWNTEAFF	TGCGCCAGCAGCTTGGGGGGGACAGGGTGGAACACTGAAGCTTTCTTT
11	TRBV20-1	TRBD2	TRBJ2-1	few	CSAREAGGQFF	TGCAGTGCTAGAGAGGCGGGAGGGCAGTTCTTC
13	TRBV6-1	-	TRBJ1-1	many	CAHSYRVGTEAFF	TGTGCCCATAGCTACAGGGTCGGCACTGAAGCTTTCTTT
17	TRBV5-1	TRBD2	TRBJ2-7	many	CASSLAGLAGEQYEQYF	TGCGCCAGCAGCTTGGCTGGACTAGCGGGAGAGCAGTACGAGCAGTACTTC
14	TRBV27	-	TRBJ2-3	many	CASSLSLVTDTQYF	TGTGCCAGCAGTTTATCGCTAGTCACAGATACGCAGTATTTT
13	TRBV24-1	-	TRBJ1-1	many	CATSDLRGTEAFF	TGTGCCACCAGTGATTTGAGGGGCACTGAAGCTTTCTTT
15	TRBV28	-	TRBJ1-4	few	CASSLPTAGGEKLFF	TGTGCCAGCAGTTTACCGACAGCCGGTGGGGAAAAACTGTTTTTT
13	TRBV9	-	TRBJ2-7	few	CASSVAILDEQYF	TGTGCCAGCAGCGTAGCGATTTTAGACGAGCAGTACTTC
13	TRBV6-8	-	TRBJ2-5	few	CASSPGERETQYF	TGTGCCAGCAGTCCCGGGGAGAGGGAGACCCAGTACTTC
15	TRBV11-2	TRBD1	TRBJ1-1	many	CASRLGQGRNTEAFF	TGTGCCAGCAGACTGGGACAGGGGAGGAACACTGAAGCTTTCTTT
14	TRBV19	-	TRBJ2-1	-	CASSIATSSNEQFF	TGTGCCAGTAGTATAGCGACTAGTTCCAATGAGCAGTTCTTC
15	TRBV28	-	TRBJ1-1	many	CASSFRQIMNTEAFF	TGTGCCAGCAGTTTTCGGCAGATTATGAACACTGAAGCTTTCTTT
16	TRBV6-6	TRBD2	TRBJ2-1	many	CASSYSGTSVVYEQFF	TGTGCCAGCAGTTACAGTGGGACTAGCGTTGTGTATGAGCAGTTCTTC
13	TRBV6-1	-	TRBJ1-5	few	CASSHMGVQPQHF	TGTGCCAGCAGTCACATGGGGGTTCAGCCCCAGCATTTT
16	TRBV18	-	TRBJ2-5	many	CASSPSVDSRQETQYF	TGTGCCAGCTCACCATCGGTGGACAGTAGACAAGAGACCCAGTACTTC
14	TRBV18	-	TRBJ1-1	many	CASSPTSLNTEAFF	TGTGCCAGCTCACCGACAAGCCTGAACACTGAAGCTTTCTTT
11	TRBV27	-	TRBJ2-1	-	CASRNDRQQFF	TGTGCCAGCAGAAATGACAGGCAGCAGTTCTTC
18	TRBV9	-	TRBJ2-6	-	CASSPFRDIVSGANVLTF	TGTGCCAGCAGCCCTTTCCGGGACATTGTATCTGGGGCCAACGTCCTGACTTTC
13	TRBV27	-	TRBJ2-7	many	CASVRAGGYEQYF	TGTGCCAGCGTTCGGGCCGGCGGCTACGAGCAGTACTTC
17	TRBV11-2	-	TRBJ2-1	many	CASSLDYGRNSYNEQFF	TGTGCCAGCAGCTTAGATTACGGACGGAACTCCTACAATGAGCAGTTCTTC